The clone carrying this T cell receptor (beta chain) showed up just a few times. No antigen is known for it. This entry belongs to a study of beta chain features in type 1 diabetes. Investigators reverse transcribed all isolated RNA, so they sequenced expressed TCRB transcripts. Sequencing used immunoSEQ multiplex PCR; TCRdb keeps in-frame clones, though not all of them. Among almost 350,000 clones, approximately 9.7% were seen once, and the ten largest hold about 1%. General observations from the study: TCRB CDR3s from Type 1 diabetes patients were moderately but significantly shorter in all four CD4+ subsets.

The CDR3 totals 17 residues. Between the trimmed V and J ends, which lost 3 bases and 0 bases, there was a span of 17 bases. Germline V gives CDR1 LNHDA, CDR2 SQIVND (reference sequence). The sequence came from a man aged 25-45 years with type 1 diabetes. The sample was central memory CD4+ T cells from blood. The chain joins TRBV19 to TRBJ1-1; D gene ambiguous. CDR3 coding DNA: TGTGCCAGTAGTATTAATGGACCACAGAGCTTGAACACTGAAGCTTTCTTT. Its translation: CASSINGPQSLNTEAFF.